This is a list of T cell receptor beta chains from one sample in a study of CD8 T cells in Susac syndrome. TCRdb reprocessed the immunoSEQ multiplex PCR reads with MiXCR, giving one entry per CDR3 protein. The repertoire holds about 130,000 distinct CDR3 sequences, 90% to 95% seen once, with over 0.065% in the top ten. Specimen: CD4+ T cells from PBMCs. The source is a human donor in good health. CDR3s include the opening cysteine and the closing phenylalanine or tryptophan. A D gene is named only where the DNA matches it firmly. Not all rows give a size; the values are once, few, many and, for expanded clones, a class.

length,V,D,J,size,CDR3,DNA
15,TRBV10-3,TRBD2,TRBJ2-1,.,CAISPAGVGYNEQFF,TGTGCCATCAGTCCAGCGGGAGTGGGATACAATGAGCAGTTCTTC
15,TRBV7-2,TRBD2,TRBJ2-7,once,CASRDQIAGGGEQYF,TGTGCCAGCAGGGACCAGATAGCGGGAGGCGGCGAGCAGTACTTC
12,TRBV29-1,.,TRBJ2-5,few,CSVQGLQETQYF,TGCAGCGTCCAGGGGCTCCAAGAGACCCAGTACTTC
15,TRBV9,TRBD2,TRBJ2-1,.,CASSALAGAPWEQFF,TGTGCCAGCAGCGCTCTAGCGGGAGCCCCCTGGGAGCAGTTCTTC
16,TRBV20-1,.,TRBJ1-2,.,CSATRQKASSLYGYTF,TGCAGTGCTACACGACAGAAAGCATCCTCTCTATATGGCTACACCTTC
13,TRBV27,.,TRBJ2-1,.,CASSLTPHNEQFF,TGTGCCAGCAGTTTAACCCCCCACAATGAGCAGTTCTTC
13,TRBV29-1,TRBD2,TRBJ2-5,.,CSVGRENGETQYF,TGCAGCGTTGGGCGGGAGAATGGGGAGACCCAGTACTTC
13,TRBV7-9,.,TRBJ1-4,.,CASSPYSGEKLFF,TGTGCCAGCAGCCCTTACTCGGGCGAAAAACTGTTTTTT
16,TRBV12-5,TRBD2,TRBJ2-5,.,CASGPPVSGSGETQYF,TGTGCTAGTGGTCCCCCCGTAAGCGGGAGCGGGGAGACCCAGTACTTC
13,TRBV11-3,TRBD2,TRBJ2-1,.,CASSRTSGNEQFF,TGTGCCAGCAGCCGGACTAGCGGCAATGAGCAGTTCTTC
14,TRBV2,.,TRBJ1-3,.,CASSERESGNTIYF,TGTGCCAGCAGTGAAAGAGAGTCTGGAAACACCATATATTTT
15,TRBV5-1,TRBD1,TRBJ1-2,.,CASSLSVDRESGYTF,TGCGCCAGCAGCTTGTCCGTGGACAGGGAGTCTGGCTACACCTTC
15,TRBV5-1,.,TRBJ2-5,.,CASSPSLVGVETQYF,TGCGCCAGCAGCCCCTCCCTCGTAGGGGTGGAGACCCAGTACTTC
14,TRBV19,.,TRBJ1-1,.,CASSPGGTASEAFF,TGTGCCAGTAGTCCCGGAGGGACGGCCTCGGAAGCTTTCTTT
17,TRBV29-1,TRBD2,TRBJ2-1,.,CSVELVGSGRIDYEQFF,TGCAGCGTTGAACTTGTTGGTAGCGGGAGGATTGATTATGAGCAGTTCTTC
15,TRBV4-2,.,TRBJ2-1,.,CASSEDPIQPDEQFF,TGTGCCAGCAGCGAAGACCCAATTCAGCCTGATGAGCAGTTCTTC
12,TRBV25-1,.,TRBJ2-1,.,CASANRVNEQFF,TGTGCCAGCGCGAACAGGGTCAATGAGCAGTTCTTC
16,TRBV5-6,.,TRBJ2-5,.,CASSLGGINREETQYF,TGTGCCAGCAGTCTTGGGGGAATTAACAGGGAAGAGACCCAGTACTTC
14,TRBV3-1,.,TRBJ1-5,.,CASSQEFRTQPQHF,TGTGCCAGCAGCCAAGAATTCCGTACCCAGCCCCAGCATTTT
16,TRBV30,TRBD1,TRBJ1-1,.,CAWSVLRGRKDTEAFF,TGTGCCTGGAGTGTACTAAGGGGGCGAAAGGACACTGAAGCTTTCTTT
13,TRBV27,TRBD2,TRBJ2-5,.,CASSGGSRETQYF,TGTGCCAGCAGCGGGGGGAGCCGGGAGACCCAGTACTTC
17,TRBV7-2,TRBD2,TRBJ2-1,.,CASSYATGTSSGNEQFF,TGTGCCAGCAGCTACGCTACCGGGACTAGCTCGGGTAATGAGCAGTTCTTC
12,TRBV19,.,TRBJ1-2,few,CASSPRTYGYTF,TGTGCCAGTAGTCCCCGTACCTATGGCTACACCTTC
17,TRBV29-1,TRBD2,TRBJ2-3,.,CSASGTSGTTSTDTQYF,TGCAGCGCCTCCGGGACTAGCGGGACTACAAGCACAGATACGCAGTATTTT
15,TRBV11-2,.,TRBJ1-2,.,CASSLFRLTPYGYTF,TGTGCCAGCAGCTTATTTCGCCTGACACCTTATGGCTACACCTTC
14,TRBV18,.,TRBJ1-2,.,CASSPRQGFDGYTF,TGTGCCAGCTCACCACGGCAGGGGTTTGATGGCTACACCTTC
13,TRBV7-9,.,TRBJ1-1,once,CASSLTRYTEAFF,TGTGCCAGCAGTTTGACAAGGTACACTGAAGCTTTCTTT
15,TRBV3-1,TRBD2,TRBJ2-7,.,CASSQGRGAYYEQYF,TGTGCCAGCAGCCAAGGGCGGGGGGCATACTACGAGCAGTACTTC
17,TRBV6-2/TRBV6-3,TRBD2,TRBJ2-1,.,CASSWEAVAGGPEEQFF,TGTGCCAGCAGCTGGGAGGCGGTAGCGGGAGGGCCGGAAGAGCAGTTCTTC
17,TRBV30,TRBD1,TRBJ1-5,.,CAWSSKLTDRGNQPQHF,TGTGCCTGGAGTTCAAAACTTACAGACAGGGGCAATCAGCCCCAGCATTTT
17,TRBV6-1,.,TRBJ2-6,.,CASTIRGGGGGANVLTF,TGTGCCAGCACCATCAGGGGAGGGGGTGGAGGGGCCAACGTCCTGACTTTC
13,TRBV30,.,TRBJ2-1,.,CAWSVGTPNEQFF,TGTGCCTGGAGTGTCGGGACTCCAAATGAGCAGTTCTTC
14,TRBV7-2,.,TRBJ1-1,.,CASSFGSAGTEAFF,TGTGCCAGCAGCTTTGGGTCTGCTGGAACTGAAGCTTTCTTT
16,TRBV10-3,TRBD1,TRBJ1-2,.,CAISDILGQGAAGYTF,TGTGCCATCAGTGACATATTGGGACAGGGGGCGGCTGGCTACACCTTC
14,TRBV5-1,.,TRBJ2-5,.,CASSLPRDQETQYF,TGCGCCAGCAGCTTACCCAGGGACCAAGAGACCCAGTACTTC
14,TRBV9,.,TRBJ1-2,.,CASSVDVGDYGYTF,TGTGCCAGCAGCGTAGATGTGGGCGACTATGGCTACACCTTC
15,TRBV6-1,TRBD1,TRBJ1-5,.,CASSVGTGSVQPQHF,TGTGCCAGCAGTGTAGGGACAGGGTCCGTCCAGCCCCAGCATTTT
15,TRBV11-2,.,TRBJ2-5,.,CASSLSVGDQETQYF,TGTGCCAGCAGCTTATCCGTGGGGGACCAGGAGACCCAGTACTTC
12,TRBV20-1,.,TRBJ2-7,once,CSAGRDAYEQYF,TGCAGTGCTGGCAGGGACGCTTACGAGCAGTACTTC
12,TRBV29-1,.,TRBJ2-7,.,CSANLDSYEQYF,TGCAGCGCCAACTTGGACAGCTACGAGCAGTACTTC
15,TRBV29-1,.,TRBJ2-2,.,CSVEVRGVGTGELFF,TGCAGCGTTGAAGTCCGGGGAGTCGGCACCGGGGAGCTGTTTTTT
13,TRBV19,.,TRBJ2-1,few,CASSIQLYNEQFF,TGTGCCAGTAGTATTCAGTTATACAATGAGCAGTTCTTC